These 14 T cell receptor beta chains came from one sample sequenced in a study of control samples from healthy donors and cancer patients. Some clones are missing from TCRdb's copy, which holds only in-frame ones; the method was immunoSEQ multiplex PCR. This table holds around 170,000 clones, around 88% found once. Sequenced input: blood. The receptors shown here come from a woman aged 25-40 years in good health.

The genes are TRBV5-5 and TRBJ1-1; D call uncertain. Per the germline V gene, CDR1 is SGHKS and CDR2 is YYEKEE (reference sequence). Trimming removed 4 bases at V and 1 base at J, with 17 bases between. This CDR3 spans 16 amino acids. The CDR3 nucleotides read TGTGCCAGCAGCCGAACTTCCATAGTCTGGAACACTGAAGCTTTCTTT. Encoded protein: CASSRTSIVWNTEAFF.

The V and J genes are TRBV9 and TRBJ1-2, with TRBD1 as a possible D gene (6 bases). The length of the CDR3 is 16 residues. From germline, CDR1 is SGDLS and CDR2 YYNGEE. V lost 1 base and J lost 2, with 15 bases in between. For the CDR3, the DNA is TGTGCCAGCAGCGTACAACCGGGACACCCAAACTATGGCTACACCTTC. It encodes CASSVQPGHPNYGYTF.

The CDR3: CASSVAGGVGNTEAFF. In DNA form, the CDR3 reads TGTGCCAGCAGCGTAGCTGGGGGTGTGGGAAACACTGAAGCTTTCTTT. The V gene is TRBV9, the J gene TRBJ1-1; tentatively, D is TRBD1 (5 bases). V was shortened by 0 bases and J by 2 bases, with 14 bases between the two germline ends. The CDR3 contains 16 residues. Germline CDR1 and CDR2: SGDLS and YYNGEE.

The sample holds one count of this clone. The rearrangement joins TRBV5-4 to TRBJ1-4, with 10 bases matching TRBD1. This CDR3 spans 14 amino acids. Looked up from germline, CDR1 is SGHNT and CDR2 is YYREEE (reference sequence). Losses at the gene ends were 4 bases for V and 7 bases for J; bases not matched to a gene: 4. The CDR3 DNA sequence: TGTGCCAGCAGCCGACAGGGGGCCGGTGAAAAACTGTTTTTT. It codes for CASSRQGAGEKLFF.

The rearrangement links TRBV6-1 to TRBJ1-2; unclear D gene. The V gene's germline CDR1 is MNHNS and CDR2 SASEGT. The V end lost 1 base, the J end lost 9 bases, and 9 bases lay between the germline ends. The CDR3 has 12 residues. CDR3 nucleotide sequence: TGTGCCAGCAGTGAAGTCTCCCTTAGCTACACCTTC. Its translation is CASSEVSLSYTF.

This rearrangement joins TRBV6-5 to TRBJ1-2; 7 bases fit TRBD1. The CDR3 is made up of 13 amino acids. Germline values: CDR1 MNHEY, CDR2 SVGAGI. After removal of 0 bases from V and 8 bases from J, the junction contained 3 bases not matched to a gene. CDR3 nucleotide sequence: TGTGCCAGCAGTTACTCCCCGGGACAGGGCTACACCTTC. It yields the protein CASSYSPGQGYTF.

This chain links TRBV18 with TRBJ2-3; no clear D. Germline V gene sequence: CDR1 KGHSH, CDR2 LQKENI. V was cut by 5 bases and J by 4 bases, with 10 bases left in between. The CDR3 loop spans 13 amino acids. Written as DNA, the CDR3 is TGTGCCAGCTCATTCCGGAGTTCAGATACGCAGTATTTT. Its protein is CASSFRSSDTQYF.

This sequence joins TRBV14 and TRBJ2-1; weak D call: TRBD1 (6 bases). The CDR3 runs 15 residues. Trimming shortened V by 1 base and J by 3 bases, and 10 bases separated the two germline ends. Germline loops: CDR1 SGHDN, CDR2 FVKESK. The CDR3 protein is CASSQVQGNYNEQFF. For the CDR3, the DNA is TGTGCCAGCAGCCAAGTGCAGGGGAACTACAATGAGCAGTTCTTC.

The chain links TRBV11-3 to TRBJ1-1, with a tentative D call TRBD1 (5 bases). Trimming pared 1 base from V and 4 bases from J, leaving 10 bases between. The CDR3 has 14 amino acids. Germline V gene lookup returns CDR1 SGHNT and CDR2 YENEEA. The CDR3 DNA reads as TGTGCCAGCAGCTTAGCAGGGTTCGGCACTGAAGCTTTCTTT. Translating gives CASSLAGFGTEAFF.

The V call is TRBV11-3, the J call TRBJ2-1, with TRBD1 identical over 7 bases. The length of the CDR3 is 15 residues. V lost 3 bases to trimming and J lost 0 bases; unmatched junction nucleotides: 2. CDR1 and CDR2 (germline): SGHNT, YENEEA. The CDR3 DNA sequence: TGTGCCAGCAGCTTTAGACAGGGCTCCTACAATGAGCAGTTCTTC. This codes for CASSFRQGSYNEQFF.

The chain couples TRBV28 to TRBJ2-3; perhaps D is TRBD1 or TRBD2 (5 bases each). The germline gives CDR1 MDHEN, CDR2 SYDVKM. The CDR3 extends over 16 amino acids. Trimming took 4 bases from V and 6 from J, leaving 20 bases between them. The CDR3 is CASSSPPGPSPDTQYF. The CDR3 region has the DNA TGTGCCAGCAGTTCACCTCCGGGGCCATCCCCCGATACGCAGTATTTT.

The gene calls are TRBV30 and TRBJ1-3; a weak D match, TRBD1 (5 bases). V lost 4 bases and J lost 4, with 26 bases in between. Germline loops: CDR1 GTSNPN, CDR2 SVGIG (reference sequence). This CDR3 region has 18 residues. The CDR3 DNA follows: TGTGCCTGGAATCGCCCCTTCGGGGCCATCTCTGCCGGAAACACCATATATTTT. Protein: CAWNRPFGAISAGNTIYF.

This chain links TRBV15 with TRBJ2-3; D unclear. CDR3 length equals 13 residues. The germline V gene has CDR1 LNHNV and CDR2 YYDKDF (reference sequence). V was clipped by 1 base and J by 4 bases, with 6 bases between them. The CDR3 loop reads CATSRGSADTQYF. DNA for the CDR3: TGTGCCACCAGCAGAGGGAGCGCAGATACGCAGTATTTT.

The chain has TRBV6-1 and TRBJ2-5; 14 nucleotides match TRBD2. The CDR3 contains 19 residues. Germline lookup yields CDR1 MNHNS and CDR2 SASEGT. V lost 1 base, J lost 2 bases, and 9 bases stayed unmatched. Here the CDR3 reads CASSEEERGTSGRQETQYF. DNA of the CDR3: TGTGCCAGCAGTGAAGAAGAGAGGGGGACTAGCGGGAGACAAGAGACCCAGTACTTC.